This TCR beta chain originates from a study of blood T cell repertoires in COVID-19. About the research overall: COVID-19 samples from acute and convalescent phases originated in the United States, Italy and Spain. Sample material is recorded as cDNA or gDNA derived from T cells, B-cell-depleted T cells, or PBMCs.

Patients of the Seattle cohort, enrolled during active infection, were followed longitudinally. Per germline, CDR1 SGDLS and CDR2 YYNGEE. Trimming stripped 0 bases from V and 3 bases from J, with 14 bases between. The CDR3 consists of 16 residues. Original processing notes: Estimated nucleated cell counts came from reference gene primer amplification. Profiled with immunoSEQ multiplex PCR; TCRdb holds only in-frame clones, not every one. V and J calls and clone size come straight from that table; D and trimming were deduced from the DNA. The repertoire consists of approximately 500,000 clones, with about 89% occurring once and the leading ten covering about 8.2%.

The chain couples TRBV9 to TRBJ2-3; D might be TRBD2 (6 bases). The sequence was collected from a woman aged 45-65 years with COVID-19, enrolled during active disease. The sequencing input was peripheral blood. The DNA of the CDR3 is TGTGCCAGCAGCGTAGCCACCGGGGGAGCGACAGATACGCAGTATTTT. Protein product: CASSVATGGATDTQYF.